This TCR beta chain was retrieved from a study of blood T cell repertoires in COVID-19. Background on the study: COVID-19 samples, acute and convalescent, were from the United States, Italy and Spain. PBMCs, B-cell-depleted T cells, or T cells were the source of the cDNA or gDNA that made up the material.

The authors' processing: Amplifying reference gene primers gave estimates of nucleated cell counts. Assay: immunoSEQ multiplex PCR; the TCRdb copy retains only in-frame clones and omits some. Clonal size and the V and J genes are those of that table, whereas D and trimming came from the DNA. The table lists roughly 150,000 clones, approximately 78% of them singletons. Trimming took 0 bases from V and 4 from J, leaving 12 bases between them. Germline V gene sequence: CDR1 MDHEN, CDR2 SYDVKM. CDR3 length: 15 residues. The sample taken for sequencing was peripheral blood. The sequence derives from a woman of 80 years or more with acute or convalescent COVID-19. The rearrangement links TRBV28 to TRBJ1-2; D unresolved. The CDR3 region has the DNA TGTGCCAGCAGTTTATGGGGCCAAACAGTCTATGGCTACACCTTC. It translates to CASSLWGQTVYGYTF.